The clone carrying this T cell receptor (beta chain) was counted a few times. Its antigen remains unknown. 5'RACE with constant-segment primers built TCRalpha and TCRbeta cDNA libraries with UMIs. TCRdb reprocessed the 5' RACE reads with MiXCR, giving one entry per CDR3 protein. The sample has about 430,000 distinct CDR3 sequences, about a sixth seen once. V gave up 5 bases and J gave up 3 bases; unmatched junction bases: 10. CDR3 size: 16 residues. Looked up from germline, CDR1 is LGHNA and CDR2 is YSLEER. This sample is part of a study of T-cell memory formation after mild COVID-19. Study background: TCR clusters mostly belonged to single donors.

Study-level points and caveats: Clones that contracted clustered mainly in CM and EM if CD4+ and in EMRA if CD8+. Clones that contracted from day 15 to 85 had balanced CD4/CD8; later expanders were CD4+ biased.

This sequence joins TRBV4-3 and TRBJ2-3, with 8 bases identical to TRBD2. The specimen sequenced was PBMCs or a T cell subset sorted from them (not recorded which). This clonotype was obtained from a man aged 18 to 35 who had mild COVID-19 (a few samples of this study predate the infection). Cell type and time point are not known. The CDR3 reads CASSSSGGPVTDTQYF. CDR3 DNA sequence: TGCGCCAGCAGCTCCTCGGGGGGGCCAGTGACAGATACGCAGTATTTT.